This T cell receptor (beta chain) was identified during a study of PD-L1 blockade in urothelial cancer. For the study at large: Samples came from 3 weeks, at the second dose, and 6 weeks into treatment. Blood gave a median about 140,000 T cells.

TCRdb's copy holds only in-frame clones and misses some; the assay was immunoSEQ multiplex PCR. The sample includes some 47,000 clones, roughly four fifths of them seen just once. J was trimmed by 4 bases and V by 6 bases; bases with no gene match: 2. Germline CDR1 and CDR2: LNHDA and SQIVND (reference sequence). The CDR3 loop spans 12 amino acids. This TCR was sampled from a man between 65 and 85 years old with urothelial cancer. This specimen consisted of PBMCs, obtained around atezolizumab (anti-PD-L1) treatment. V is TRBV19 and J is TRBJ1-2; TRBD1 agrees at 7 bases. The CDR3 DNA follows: TGTGCCAGTAGGGGACAGCTCTATGGCTACACCTTC. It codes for CASRGQLYGYTF.